These T cell receptor beta chains were read from a single sample in a study of shared clonotypes between healthy human individuals. Clones were read by immunoSEQ multiplex PCR, and TCRdb kept only the in-frame ones, dropping some. Of approximately 1.4 million clones in the sample, 98% were seen once. The sample consisted of naive CD4+ T cells sorted from blood. Source of these receptors: a man between 25 and 39 years old in good health. Both conserved end residues are part of each CDR3. The D gene is left open where the match is weak. Only some rows state a clone size, as once, few, many or a class for expanded clones.

J gene | clone size | V gene | D gene | CDR3 protein | CDR3 DNA
TRBJ1-2 | once | TRBV5-6 | TRBD1 | CASSSDRGNYGYTF | TGTGCCAGCAGCTCGGACAGGGGGAACTATGGCTACACCTTC
TRBJ2-7 | . | TRBV6-1 | TRBD1 | CASSVWDRGYYEQYF | TGTGCCAGCAGTGTGTGGGACAGGGGATACTACGAGCAGTACTTC
TRBJ2-5 | . | TRBV18 | . | CASSQQETQYF | TGTGCCAGCTCACAACAAGAGACCCAGTACTTC
TRBJ1-4 | . | TRBV6-1 | . | CASSEAWQGREKLFF | TGTGCCAGCAGTGAAGCCTGGCAGGGCAGGGAAAAACTGTTTTTT
TRBJ2-2 | . | TRBV6-1 | . | CASTLSFGELFF | TGTGCCAGCACTTTATCCTTCGGGGAGCTGTTTTTT
TRBJ2-1 | . | TRBV7-9 | TRBD2 | CASRPPSGSYNEQFF | TGTGCCAGCAGGCCGCCTAGCGGGAGCTACAATGAGCAGTTCTTC
TRBJ2-3 | once | TRBV6-4 | TRBD1 | CASSEQGARTDTQYF | TGTGCCAGCAGTGAACAGGGGGCAAGGACAGATACGCAGTATTTT
TRBJ2-1 | . | TRBV27 | TRBD1 | CASSPPQGRTRNEQFF | TGTGCCAGCAGTCCGCCACAGGGGCGGACAAGAAATGAGCAGTTCTTC
TRBJ2-1 | . | TRBV7-8 | . | CASSLGELAYNEQFF | TGTGCCAGCAGCTTAGGGGAGCTCGCCTACAATGAGCAGTTCTTC
TRBJ2-6 | . | TRBV10-2 | . | CASRGTGSGANVLTF | TGCGCCAGCAGGGGGACGGGGTCTGGGGCCAACGTCCTGACTTTC
TRBJ1-4 | few | TRBV2 | TRBD1 | CASRDRDEKLFF | TGTGCCAGCAGGGACAGGGATGAAAAACTGTTTTTT
TRBJ2-3 | . | TRBV18 | . | CASSPSADTQYF | TGTGCCAGCTCACCTTCAGCAGATACGCAGTATTTT
TRBJ2-7 | . | TRBV6-1 | . | CASNPGVGYEQYF | TGTGCCAGCAATCCGGGAGTGGGTTACGAGCAGTACTTC
TRBJ2-4 | once | TRBV7-9 | TRBD2 | CASSLIAGGRNIQYF | TGTGCCAGCAGCTTAATCGCGGGAGGGCGAAACATTCAGTACTTC
TRBJ1-1 | . | TRBV14 | . | CASSQGGGGIWTEAFF | TGTGCCAGCAGCCAAGGTGGGGGGGGGATTTGGACTGAAGCTTTCTTT
TRBJ2-3 | once | TRBV15 | . | CATSRAPSTDTQYF | TGTGCCACCAGCAGAGCCCCAAGCACAGATACGCAGTATTTT
TRBJ1-2 | . | TRBV19 | TRBD1 | CASSSRQGASYGYTF | TGTGCCAGTAGTTCAAGACAGGGGGCGAGCTATGGCTACACCTTC
TRBJ2-7 | . | TRBV5-4 | TRBD1 | CASSLRGGNEQYF | TGTGCCAGCAGCTTGAGAGGGGGCAACGAGCAGTACTTC
TRBJ1-1 | . | TRBV18 | . | CASSLRSGSFMNTEAFF | TGTGCCAGCTCACTCCGGTCGGGTTCGTTCATGAACACTGAAGCTTTCTTT
TRBJ1-1 | . | TRBV18 | TRBD1 | CASSAGGRTEAFF | TGTGCCAGCTCAGCAGGGGGCCGTACTGAAGCTTTCTTT
TRBJ2-1 | . | TRBV5-1 | . | CASSKGVTTDEQFF | TGCGCCAGCAGCAAAGGTGTGACTACAGATGAGCAGTTCTTC
TRBJ2-7 | . | TRBV28 | TRBD2 | CASSLAGGRLGEQYF | TGTGCCAGCAGTCTAGCGGGAGGGCGTCTTGGCGAGCAGTACTTC
TRBJ1-4 | . | TRBV7-9 | . | CAAGSEKLFF | TGTGCCGCGGGAAGTGAAAAACTGTTTTTT
TRBJ1-1 | . | TRBV25-1 | . | CASSRIGRAEAFF | TGTGCCAGCAGTAGGATAGGGAGGGCTGAAGCTTTCTTT
TRBJ2-1 | . | TRBV19 | . | CAGLLGGKQFF | TGTGCCGGACTCTTAGGGGGGAAGCAGTTCTTC
TRBJ1-1 | . | TRBV7-9 | . | CASSLVGFEFSTEAFF | TGTGCCAGCAGCTTAGTTGGGTTCGAGTTCAGCACTGAAGCTTTCTTT
TRBJ2-1 | . | TRBV6-1 | . | CASSELPGSSYNEQFF | TGTGCCAGCAGTGAACTCCCCGGGAGCTCCTACAATGAGCAGTTCTTC
TRBJ2-4 | . | TRBV9 | . | CASSVDLLGIQYF | TGTGCCAGCAGCGTAGACCTACTCGGCATTCAGTACTTC
TRBJ2-2 | . | TRBV10-2 | . | CASSPSRTASTGELFF | TGCGCCAGCAGTCCCTCCAGAACGGCCTCCACCGGGGAGCTGTTTTTT
TRBJ2-7 | . | TRBV9 | TRBD1 | CASSFRQGGEQYF | TGTGCCAGCAGCTTCCGACAGGGCGGCGAGCAGTACTTC
TRBJ2-5 | . | TRBV9 | . | CASSAEAVQETQYF | TGTGCCAGCAGCGCAGAAGCGGTTCAGGAGACCCAGTACTTC
TRBJ2-5 | once | TRBV5-6 | . | CASSFLHLGQETQYF | TGTGCCAGCAGTTTCCTCCATCTGGGACAAGAGACCCAGTACTTC
TRBJ2-3 | . | TRBV4-2 | TRBD2 | CASSPGTSGSTDTQYF | TGTGCCAGCAGCCCAGGGACTAGCGGGAGCACAGATACGCAGTATTTT
TRBJ1-2 | . | TRBV6-1 | . | CASSEGHSNYGYTF | TGTGCCAGCAGTGAGGGACATTCTAACTATGGCTACACCTTC
TRBJ2-5 | . | TRBV7-7 | . | CASSRQTGTRGETQYF | TGTGCTAGCAGCCGGCAGACAGGAACGAGGGGAGAGACCCAGTACTTC
TRBJ2-5 | . | TRBV9 | TRBD2 | CASSPALAGGVQTQYF | TGTGCCAGCAGCCCAGCCCTAGCGGGGGGGGTGCAGACCCAGTACTTC
TRBJ1-4 | . | TRBV5-4 | . | CASSSTSNEKLFF | TGTGCCAGCAGCTCGACCAGTAATGAAAAACTGTTTTTT
TRBJ1-2 | . | TRBV6-5 | . | CASSTSPGGYTF | TGTGCCAGCAGTACCAGCCCTGGAGGCTACACCTTC
TRBJ2-3 | . | TRBV5-1 | . | CASSLLVLSTQYF | TGCGCCAGCAGCTTGCTCGTACTCTCGACGCAGTATTTT
TRBJ2-1 | . | TRBV9 | . | CASSVGVGSSYNEQFF | TGTGCCAGCAGCGTAGGCGTGGGGAGCTCCTACAATGAGCAGTTCTTC
TRBJ2-3 | . | TRBV5-1 | TRBD2 | CASTTSGIGYTQYF | TGCGCCAGCACAACTAGCGGGATTGGTTATACGCAGTATTTT
TRBJ1-2 | . | TRBV6-1 | . | CASSEGPRVSYGYTF | TGTGCCAGCAGTGAAGGTCCCAGGGTATCATATGGCTACACCTTC
TRBJ2-3 | . | TRBV2 | . | CASSEERVTKTDTQYF | TGTGCCAGCAGTGAAGAGAGAGTTACTAAGACAGATACGCAGTATTTT
TRBJ2-1 | . | TRBV11-2 | TRBD1 | CASSSTGGFYNEQFF | TGTGCCAGCAGCTCAACAGGGGGTTTCTACAATGAGCAGTTCTTC
TRBJ1-2 | . | TRBV20-1 | . | CSGVGEYGYTF | TGCTCCGGTGTCGGAGAGTATGGCTACACCTTC
TRBJ2-7 | . | TRBV15 | . | CATSRGGGSATAYEQYF | TGTGCCACCAGCAGAGGTGGGGGTTCTGCGACAGCCTACGAGCAGTACTTC
TRBJ2-4 | . | TRBV7-9 | . | CASSVSWVGDIQYF | TGTGCCAGCAGCGTCAGTTGGGTGGGGGACATTCAGTACTTC
TRBJ1-1 | . | TRBV5-8 | . | CASSWGRNTEAFF | TGTGCCAGCAGCTGGGGTAGGAACACTGAAGCTTTCTTT
TRBJ1-1 | . | TRBV23-1 | . | CASPQGHRNTEAFF | TGCGCCAGCCCACAAGGGCACCGGAACACTGAAGCTTTCTTT
TRBJ1-2 | . | TRBV29-1 | . | CSTRTADYGYTF | TGCAGCACTAGGACAGCGGACTATGGCTACACCTTC
TRBJ2-5 | . | TRBV7-9 | . | CASSLGWETQYF | TGTGCCAGCAGCTTAGGTTGGGAGACCCAGTACTTC